The clone carrying this T cell receptor beta chain has a count of ten or more. TCRdb re-called the RT-PCR reads with MiXCR, one entry per CDR3 protein. The sample includes 500,000 or so distinct CDR3 sequences, 9.5% to 12% of them seen just once. The sample belongs to a study of response to subunit inactivated influenza vaccine. The ends lost 0 bases at V and 2 bases at J; junction bases unmatched: 3. Germline V gives CDR1 SGDLS, CDR2 YYNGEE. This CDR3 comprises 16 residues. This clonotype originated in a middle-aged man who received an inactivated influenza vaccine. The chain joins TRBV9 to TRBJ2-1, with TRBD2 matching 9 bases. Sequenced here: PBMCs from blood, sampled 45 days after vaccination. CDR3 DNA: TGTGCCAGCAGCGTAGGGGGCGGGGGGGCCTACAATGAGCAGTTCTTC. Residues: CASSVGGGGAYNEQFF.